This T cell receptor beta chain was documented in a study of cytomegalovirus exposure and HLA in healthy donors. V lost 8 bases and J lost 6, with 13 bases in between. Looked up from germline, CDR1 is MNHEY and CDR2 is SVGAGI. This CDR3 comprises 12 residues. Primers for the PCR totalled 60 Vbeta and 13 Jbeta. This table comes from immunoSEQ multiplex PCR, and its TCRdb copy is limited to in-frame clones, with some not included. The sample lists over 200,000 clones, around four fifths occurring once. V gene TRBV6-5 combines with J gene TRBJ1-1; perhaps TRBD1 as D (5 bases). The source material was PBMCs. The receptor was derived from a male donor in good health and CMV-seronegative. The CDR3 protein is CASGGGGSEAFF. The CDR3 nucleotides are TGTGCCAGCGGCGGGGGGGGGTCTGAAGCTTTCTTT.